This TCR beta chain came from a study of glioma-infiltrating T cells after dendritic cell vaccination. General study results and limits: No direct clonality-survival link was found; a diverse polyclonal response may matter.

This CDR3 contains 13 residues. V dropped 6 bases and J dropped 6 bases, with 18 bases sitting between them. Per the germline V gene, CDR1 is SQVTM and CDR2 is ANQGSEA. The method was immunoSEQ multiplex PCR; TCRdb's version includes in-frame clones alone and lacks a portion of them. The sample carries roughly 100,000 clones, around 91% recorded once. Described time point: after dendritic cell vaccination, including at tumor progression/relapse. As to this clone: What it binds is not known.

The sample here was blood, taken after dendritic cell vaccination. The sequence was collected from a human donor with glioblastoma. The chain recombines TRBV29-1 with TRBJ2-7, with D possibly being TRBD2 (5 bases). CDR3: CSVTPGTAGEQYF. The DNA for the CDR3 is TGCAGCGTCACCCCGGGAACCGCGGGCGAGCAGTACTTC.